This T cell receptor (beta chain) originates from a study of ipilimumab plus nivolumab after autologous stem cell transplantation. Study details: The DLBCL group included primary refractory and relapsed cases. Study-wide findings and caveats: Authors suggest TCR repertoire, Treg phenotype and gut microbiota support further study.

The CDR3 contains 13 residues. Germline CDR1 LNHDA, CDR2 SQIVND (reference sequence). V was cut by 3 bases and J by 3 bases, with 8 bases left in between. Assay used: immunoSEQ multiplex PCR; TCRdb lists only in-frame clones, some missing. The table shows some 17,000 clones, with about 80% occurring only once. About this clone itself: Its antigen remains unknown.

Patients got ipilimumab 1 mg/kg beginning 14 to 28 days post-transplant. Patients got 3 mg/kg IV nivolumab weeks 1, 4, 7, 10, then biweekly through week 26. The material sequenced was PBMCs, taken in a trial of ipilimumab plus nivolumab as post-transplant consolidation. This clonotype originated in a male donor with diffuse large B-cell lymphoma. The V gene is TRBV19, the J gene TRBJ1-2; possibly TRBD1 for D (5 bases). CDR3 in DNA: TGTGCCAGTAGTATCGACAGATACTATGGCTACACCTTC. This sequence encodes CASSIDRYYGYTF.